Each of the 5 T cell receptor beta chains below was sequenced from the same sample in a study of blood T cell repertoires in COVID-19. The protocol was immunoSEQ multiplex PCR, while the TCRdb copy is restricted to in-frame clones and leaves out a portion. The table lists fewer than 110,000 clones, roughly 90% of them singletons. The sample was peripheral blood. These receptors came from a woman aged 60-70 years with acute or convalescent COVID-19.

The chain couples TRBV20-1 to TRBJ2-1; 8 positions match TRBD2. Germline V gene data show CDR1 as DFQATT and CDR2 as SNEGSKA (reference sequence). This CDR3 contains 11 residues. V lost 5 bases, J lost 11 bases, and 5 bases stayed unmatched. The CDR3 protein is CSAPWTSKQFF. DNA for the CDR3: TGCAGTGCTCCGTGGACTAGCAAGCAGTTCTTC.

The chain couples TRBV30 to TRBJ2-7; 7 nucleotides line up with TRBD1. This CDR3 has 13 amino acids. V dropped 5 bases and J dropped 2; count of bases not matched to a gene: 6. CDR1 GTSNPN and CDR2 SVGIG come from the germline V gene (reference sequence). The CDR3 loop is CAWDSGTAYEQYF. Written as DNA, the CDR3 is TGTGCCTGGGACTCTGGGACAGCCTACGAGCAGTACTTC.

The chain recombines TRBV24-1 with TRBJ1-1; D is uncertain. Trimming shortened V by 3 bases and J by 7 bases, and 11 bases separated the two germline ends. Looked up from germline, CDR1 is KGHDR and CDR2 is SFDVKD. This CDR3 is 13 amino acids long. CDR3: CATSDPLTDEAFF. The CDR3 DNA reads TGTGCCACCAGTGATCCATTGACTGATGAAGCTTTCTTT.

The rearrangement joins TRBV5-1 to TRBJ1-5; no reliable D call. The CDR3 covers 16 residues. V gave up 4 bases and J gave up 2 bases, with 16 bases separating them. Germline assignment: CDR1 SGHRS and CDR2 YFSETQ. The chain's CDR3 is CASSPGGGRGNQPQHF. The CDR3 nucleotides are TGCGCCAGCAGCCCCGGAGGAGGGAGGGGCAATCAGCCCCAGCATTTT.

This clone has just one count. The gene calls are TRBV28 and TRBJ1-5; no definite D call. The germline V gene encodes CDR1 MDHEN and CDR2 SYDVKM. The CDR3 runs 12 residues. The V gene lost 6 bases and the J gene lost 7 bases, with 10 bases spanning the gap. The CDR3 protein is CASSPLRQPQHF. Written as DNA, the CDR3 is TGTGCCAGCAGCCCACTCCGCCAGCCCCAGCATTTT. The full variable domain, with the rest looked up from reference TRBV28 and TRBJ1-5, is DVKVTQSSRYLVKRTGEKVFLECVQDMDHENMFWYRQDPGLGLRLIYFSYDVKMKEKGDIPEGYSVSREKKERFSLILESASTNQTSMYLCASSPLRQPQHFGDGTRLSIL.